This T cell receptor (beta chain) was retrieved from a study of cytomegalovirus exposure and HLA in healthy donors. The PCR used 60 Vbeta and 13 Jbeta primers. Repertoires were generated with immunoSEQ multiplex PCR, while TCRdb's copy carries only in-frame clones and drops some. The table lists 200,000 to 250,000 clones, approximately 80% of them singletons, with about 0.77% in the top ten. V dropped 5 bases and J dropped 12; count of bases not matched to a gene: 5. This CDR3 region has 11 residues. Germline CDR1 reads SNHLY; CDR2 reads FYNNEI. In its sample, this clone was seen a few times. This receptor was identified in a boy between 2 and 10 years old in good health and CMV-seronegative. The chain couples TRBV2 to TRBJ2-7; TRBD1 aligns across 9 bases. The sample comprised PBMCs. CDR3 sequence: CASSLGQGLYF. Written as DNA, the CDR3 is TGTGCCAGCAGTTTAGGACAGGGGCTGTACTTC.